A selection of T cell receptor beta chains follows, all from one sample in a study of T cell responses to AZD1222 COVID-19 vaccine. TCRdb's table, derived via immunoSEQ multiplex PCR, lists solely in-frame clones and lacks some. The repertoire consists of roughly 78,000 clones, with about 82% occurring once and the leading ten covering 2.9%. The sequencing used peripheral blood, collected on day 0 of AZD1222 vaccination. These receptors were collected from an adult in good health. The CDR3 runs from the conserved cysteine through the conserved F or W. D genes are given only for firm matches. Clone sizes are given selectively: once, few, many, or a class where the clone is expanded.

V: TRBV6-6; J: TRBJ1-3; length: 14; D: .; size: .; DNA: TGTGCCAGCATTGGCAGGACCTCTGGAAACACCATATATTTT; CDR3: CASIGRTSGNTIYF
V: TRBV6-5; J: TRBJ1-1; length: 14; D: .; size: .; DNA: TGTGCCAGCAGTTACAGGGACATGAACACTGAAGCTTTCTTT; CDR3: CASSYRDMNTEAFF
V: TRBV2; J: TRBJ1-1; length: 15; D: .; size: .; DNA: TGTGCCAGCAGTGAGATCGAGTCCAGGGGCACTGAAGCTTTCTTT; CDR3: CASSEIESRGTEAFF
V: TRBV2; J: TRBJ2-2; length: 20; D: .; size: .; DNA: TGTGCCAGCAGTGAACGCCAGGGTTTCATGGGTCCCTCTGGGACCGGGGAGCTGTTTTTT; CDR3: CASSERQGFMGPSGTGELFF
V: TRBV30; J: TRBJ1-2; length: 12; D: .; size: .; DNA: TGTGCCTGGAGGGTGGCTCCCTATGGCTACACCTTC; CDR3: CAWRVAPYGYTF
V: TRBV7-6; J: TRBJ2-7; length: 16; D: TRBD1; size: .; DNA: TGTGCCAGCAGCTTAGGGGCGGGACAGGGAACCTACGAGCAGTACTTC; CDR3: CASSLGAGQGTYEQYF
V: TRBV12-3/TRBV12-4; J: TRBJ2-3; length: 11; D: .; size: .; DNA: TGTGCCAGCAGTTTAACAGATACGCAGTATTTT; CDR3: CASSLTDTQYF
V: TRBV7-9; J: TRBJ1-3; length: 18; D: .; size: .; DNA: TGTGCCAGCAGCTCGCCCAGAAACAGGGATGAAAGGGAGAACACCATATATTTT; CDR3: CASSSPRNRDERENTIYF
V: TRBV21-1; J: TRBJ2-2; length: 15; D: .; size: .; DNA: TGTGCCAGCTCGAGGCAGGGGGCAAGCACCGGGGAGCTGTTTTTT; CDR3: CASSRQGASTGELFF
V: TRBV3-1/TRBV3-2; J: TRBJ2-7; length: 13; D: TRBD1; size: .; DNA: TGTGCCATCCCCGGGACAGGGGCCTACGAGCAGTACTTC; CDR3: CAIPGTGAYEQYF
V: TRBV6-5; J: TRBJ2-2; length: 14; D: .; size: .; DNA: TGTGCCAGCAGTACTCGACAGAACCCCGGGGAGCTGTTTTTT; CDR3: CASSTRQNPGELFF
V: TRBV4-1; J: TRBJ2-5; length: 16; D: .; size: once; DNA: TGCGCCAGCAGCCCCCAGAGGGACTTCGGTTGGGAGACCCAGTACTTC; CDR3: CASSPQRDFGWETQYF
V: TRBV6-5; J: TRBJ1-1; length: 14; D: .; size: few; DNA: TGTGCCAGCAGTACGGCCGGTTTTAAGGGCGAAGCTTTCTTT; CDR3: CASSTAGFKGEAFF
V: TRBV4-3; J: TRBJ1-3; length: 19; D: TRBD1; size: .; DNA: TGCGCCAGCAGCCAAGCCCCCACAGGGGGTATAAGCTCTGGAAACACCATATATTTT; CDR3: CASSQAPTGGISSGNTIYF
V: TRBV7-2; J: TRBJ2-3; length: 14; D: TRBD2; size: .; DNA: TGTGCCAGCAGCTCTAGCGGGAGGTCAGATACGCAGTATTTT; CDR3: CASSSSGRSDTQYF
V: TRBV25-1; J: TRBJ2-1; length: 15; D: .; size: .; DNA: TGTGCCAGCAGTGAATTAGGTGCCGCGGTCCATGAGCAGTTCTTC; CDR3: CASSELGAAVHEQFF
V: TRBV2; J: TRBJ2-5; length: 11; D: .; size: few; DNA: TGTGCCAGCAGTGGGGATGGGGCCCAGTACTTC; CDR3: CASSGDGAQYF
V: TRBV19; J: TRBJ2-7; length: 13; D: .; size: .; DNA: TGTGCCAGTAGTATGGGCAGGGAGGCCGAGCAGTACTTC; CDR3: CASSMGREAEQYF
V: TRBV11-2; J: TRBJ2-1; length: 13; D: .; size: .; DNA: TGTGCCAGCAGCCATCCAGGGGAGGATGAGCAGTTCTTC; CDR3: CASSHPGEDEQFF
V: TRBV6-4; J: TRBJ1-1; length: 14; D: .; size: .; DNA: TGTGCCAGCAGTGACTCACCGGGAAACACTGAAGCTTTCTTT; CDR3: CASSDSPGNTEAFF
V: TRBV12-3/TRBV12-4; J: TRBJ1-2; length: 12; D: .; size: .; DNA: TGTGCCAGCAGTTTGGGGATTTATGGCTACACCTTC; CDR3: CASSLGIYGYTF
V: TRBV4-2; J: TRBJ1-5; length: 15; D: TRBD1; size: .; DNA: TGTGCCAGCAGCCAGTCGGACAGGGATGATCAGCCCCAGCATTTT; CDR3: CASSQSDRDDQPQHF
V: TRBV3-1/TRBV3-2; J: TRBJ2-2; length: 13; D: .; size: once; DNA: TGTGCCAGCAGCTGGATGCGGACCGGGGAGCTGTTTTTT; CDR3: CASSWMRTGELFF